The 25 T cell receptor beta chains presented below share a single source sample, sequenced in a study of T cell changes during pregnancy in multiple sclerosis. Clones were sequenced by immunoSEQ multiplex PCR, and TCRdb holds only the in-frame ones, with some missing. The sample holds just over 80,000 clones, roughly 96% seen once. This material consisted of peripheral blood, taken in the second trimester of pregnancy. The receptors were sampled from a female donor with multiple sclerosis, enrolled in a pregnancy study.

The V and J genes are TRBV18 and TRBJ2-4, with TRBD1 matching 7 bases. Germline values: CDR1 KGHSH, CDR2 LQKENI. J gave up 4 bases and V 2 bases, and 8 bases lay outside the gene matches. The CDR3 contains 16 residues. CDR3 residues: CASSPASPTGKNIQYF. In DNA form, the CDR3 reads TGTGCCAGCTCACCAGCGAGCCCGACAGGGAAAAACATTCAGTACTTC.

The chain is built from TRBV19 and TRBJ2-1; D is possibly TRBD1 (6 bases). This CDR3 contains 19 residues. Per the germline V gene, CDR1 is LNHDA and CDR2 is SQIVND (reference sequence). V lost 4 bases and J lost 3, with 25 bases in between. The CDR3 DNA sequence: TGTGCCAGTAGTACCCTTACCCCACAGGGAATTATTTTCTACAATGAGCAGTTCTTC. Protein product: CASSTLTPQGIIFYNEQFF.

The genes are TRBV5-1 and TRBJ1-4, with D maybe TRBD1 (6 bases). CDR3 length: 15 amino acids. Germline assignment: CDR1 SGHRS and CDR2 YFSETQ. V was pared by 0 bases and J by 4 bases, with 10 bases between. CDR3 DNA sequence: TGCGCCAGCAGCTTGGGCAGGGGTTATAATGAAAAACTGTTTTTT. This codes for CASSLGRGYNEKLFF. Drawing the rest from reference TRBV5-1 and TRBJ1-4, the complete variable domain is KAGVTQTPRYLIKTRGQQVTLSCSPISGHRSVSWYQQTPGQGLQFLFEYFSETQRNKGNFPGRFSGRQFSNSRSEMNVSTLELGDSALYLCASSLGRGYNEKLFFGSGTQLSVL.

The chain joins TRBV11-2 to TRBJ2-1; the match to TRBD2 covers 7 bases. Germline V CDR1 and CDR2: SGHAT, FQNNGV. This CDR3 region has 16 residues. V was pared by 1 base and J by 6 bases, with 9 bases of the junction left unmatched. CDR3 DNA sequence: TGTGCCAGCAGCTTAGTACGCGGGAGAGAACGCAATGAGCAGTTCTTC. Translating gives CASSLVRGRERNEQFF.

V and J are TRBV6-5 and TRBJ2-2; 7 bases align to TRBD2. The junction had 3 bases not matched to a gene; V was cut back by 5 bases and J by 0 bases. The CDR3 length is 15 residues. Germline V gene lookup returns CDR1 MNHEY and CDR2 SVGAGI. Here the CDR3 reads CASSTGGTNTGELFF. The CDR3 coding sequence is TGTGCCAGCAGTACCGGGGGGACGAACACCGGGGAGCTGTTTTTT.

The chain is built from TRBV7-6 and TRBJ1-3; TRBD1 is a possible D gene (6 bases). The germline V gene encodes CDR1 SGHVS and CDR2 FNYEAQ. V dropped 5 bases and J dropped 0 bases, with 11 bases sitting between them. There are 15 residues in the CDR3. The CDR3 is CASSPRQDSGNTIYF. DNA of the CDR3: TGTGCCAGCAGCCCCAGACAGGACTCTGGAAACACCATATATTTT.

The chain combines TRBV30 with TRBJ1-1, with 7 bases that match TRBD1. CDR1 is GTSNPN, CDR2 SVGIG, per germline (reference sequence). The CDR3 sequence is 13 residues long. Trimming took 0 bases from V and 4 from J; bases not matched to a gene: 2. CDR3 DNA: TGTGCCTGGAGTGTAGGGGGCCGCACTGAAGCTTTCTTT. Its translation: CAWSVGGRTEAFF.

The gene calls are TRBV13 and TRBJ2-7; D might be TRBD1 (6 bases). Germline loops: CDR1 PRHDT, CDR2 FYEKMQ (reference sequence). This CDR3 contains 13 residues. V gave up 1 base and J gave up 7 bases, with 11 bases separating them. The CDR3 DNA sequence: TGTGCCAGCAGCTTAGTCGGGACAAGTGAGCAGTACTTC. Its protein is CASSLVGTSEQYF.

This clone has just one count. The chain carries TRBV15 and TRBJ2-2; 13 nucleotides agree with TRBD2. The V segment lost 2 bases and the J segment 4 bases; nucleotides outside the gene matches: 10. The CDR3 spans 19 residues. Per germline, CDR1 LNHNV and CDR2 YYDKDF (reference sequence). CDR3 in amino acids: CATSRRLAGGLLGTGELFF. For the CDR3, the DNA is TGTGCCACCAGCAGAAGACTAGCGGGAGGCCTCCTGGGCACCGGGGAGCTGTTTTTT. The whole variable domain, filled in from reference TRBV15 and TRBJ2-2, reads DAMVIQNPRYQVTQFGKPVTLSCSQTLNHNVMYWYQQKSSQAPKLLFHYYDKDFNNEADTPDNFQSRRPNTSFCFLDIRSPGLGDTAMYLCATSRRLAGGLLGTGELFFGEGSRLTVL.

The chain recombines TRBV27 with TRBJ2-1; D perhaps matches TRBD2 (6 bases). The CDR3 consists of 16 residues. Germline CDR1 and CDR2: MNHEY and SMNVEV (reference sequence). V was cut by 2 bases and J by 0 bases, with 11 bases left in between. CDR3 residues: CASSLGGQSSYNEQFF. As DNA, the CDR3 is TGTGCCAGCAGTTTAGGAGGGCAGAGCTCCTACAATGAGCAGTTCTTC.

The chain carries TRBV7-3 and TRBJ2-3, with 12 bases aligning to TRBD2. With 3 bases clipped from V and 5 bases from J, the junction kept 0 bases outside the gene matches. This CDR3 comprises 14 residues. Germline V gives CDR1 SGHTA, CDR2 FQGTGA. The CDR3 loop is CASSLGLAGDTQYF. The CDR3 DNA reads TGTGCCAGCAGCTTGGGACTAGCGGGAGATACGCAGTATTTT.

J is TRBJ2-7 and V is TRBV28, with D perhaps TRBD1 (5 bases). CDR1 and CDR2 (germline): MDHEN, SYDVKM. Trimming stripped 2 bases from V and 4 bases from J, with 18 bases between. The CDR3 loop spans 16 amino acids. The CDR3 spells CASSLGASAGFYEQYF. The CDR3 DNA reads TGTGCCAGCAGTTTAGGGGCCTCAGCAGGATTTTACGAGCAGTACTTC.

The chain carries TRBV7-6 and TRBJ2-7; 7 bases align to TRBD1. J was trimmed by 1 base and V by 4 bases; bases with no gene match: 7. The CDR3 spans 15 residues. Per germline, CDR1 SGHVS and CDR2 FNYEAQ. The CDR3 region has the DNA TGTGCCAGCAGCTCACGACAGGGCCTATCCTACGAGCAGTACTTC. Protein: CASSSRQGLSYEQYF.

This chain uses TRBV11-3 with TRBJ1-1; 9 bases map to TRBD1. CDR3 length: 17 amino acids. With V trimmed by 6 bases and J by 0 bases, 11 bases remained unmatched. Germline V gene sequence: CDR1 SGHNT, CDR2 YENEEA. CDR3 sequence (DNA): TGTGCCAGCAGTGAACACAGGGGGCGAAAGTTGAACACTGAAGCTTTCTTT. Amino acid sequence: CASSEHRGRKLNTEAFF.

DNA for the CDR3: TGTGCCAGTAGTATAGAAGGAGCGGGGGTTGGTCAGCCCCAGCATTTT. It yields the protein CASSIEGAGVGQPQHF. The chain is built from TRBV19 and TRBJ1-5; D perhaps matches TRBD1 (5 bases). The CDR3 has 16 residues. Trimming stripped 0 bases from V and 6 bases from J, with 15 bases between. The germline V gene has CDR1 LNHDA and CDR2 SQIVND (reference sequence).

The chain couples TRBV7-2 to TRBJ2-3; no clear D gene. Germline V CDR1 and CDR2: SGHTA, FQGNSA. Trimming left V 3 bases short and J 7 bases short, with 14 bases between. The CDR3 is 14 residues long. The DNA of the CDR3 is TGTGCCAGCAGCTTGGAGACGGTTGCCTATACGCAGTATTTT. It codes for CASSLETVAYTQYF.

J is TRBJ1-5 and V is TRBV7-9, with TRBD1 identical over 7 bases. With V trimmed by 6 bases and J by 5 bases, 7 bases remained unmatched. The CDR3 is 14 amino acids. Germline values: CDR1 SEHNR, CDR2 FQNEAQ (reference sequence). The CDR3: CASSSDREYQPQHF. For the CDR3, the DNA is TGTGCCAGCAGTTCAGACAGGGAATATCAGCCCCAGCATTTT.

Here the CDR3 reads CASSISVTEAFF. Here the CDR3 DNA reads TGTGCCAGTAGTATTTCTGTCACTGAAGCTTTCTTT. The chain employs TRBV19 and TRBJ1-1; D not resolved. This CDR3 spans 12 amino acids. CDR1 is LNHDA, CDR2 SQIVND, per germline (reference sequence). V gave up 3 bases and J gave up 4 bases, with 6 bases separating them.

The genes are TRBV4-2 and TRBJ2-6, with TRBD1 matching over 9 bases. V dropped 0 bases and J dropped 0; count of bases not matched to a gene: 9. Per the germline V gene, CDR1 is LGHNA and CDR2 is YNFKEQ. This CDR3 region has 20 residues. The DNA for the CDR3 is TGTGCCAGCAGCCAAGATAGAGGGGACAGGGCGAGCTCTGGGGCCAACGTCCTGACTTTC. It specifies CASSQDRGDRASSGANVLTF.

The gene calls are TRBV5-4 and TRBJ1-1; weak D call: TRBD1 (6 bases). Trimming removed 2 bases at V and 2 bases at J, with 13 bases between. Germline V gene data show CDR1 as SGHNT and CDR2 as YYREEE (reference sequence). CDR3 size: 15 residues. This CDR3 reads CASSLGGGANTEAFF. CDR3 DNA: TGTGCCAGCAGCTTAGGGGGGGGCGCAAACACTGAAGCTTTCTTT.

The V and J genes are TRBV2 and TRBJ1-5, with D unclear. CDR3 length: 15 residues. Germline CDR1 reads SNHLY; CDR2 reads FYNNEI. Trimming cost V 3 bases and J 3 bases, with 12 bases left between them. Here the CDR3 reads CASSDPGSPNQPQHF. The CDR3 nucleotides read TGTGCCAGCAGTGATCCTGGGAGCCCCAATCAGCCCCAGCATTTT.

A few counts support this clone. V is TRBV11-2 and J is TRBJ2-5; TRBD1 aligns across 8 bases. The length of the CDR3 is 14 residues. Losses at the gene ends were 5 bases for V and 4 bases for J; bases not matched to a gene: 6. The germline V gene has CDR1 SGHAT and CDR2 FQNNGV. The DNA for the CDR3 is TGTGCCAGCAGCCGTCCCGGGACAGGAGAGACCCAGTACTTC. Encoded protein: CASSRPGTGETQYF.

This sequence joins TRBV4-1 and TRBJ2-5; 7 bases fit TRBD1. CDR1 and CDR2 from the germline V gene are MGHRA and YSYEKL. V was clipped by 4 bases and J by 2 bases; unmatched bases: 7. CDR3 length: 15 amino acids. The CDR3 coding sequence is TGCGCCAGCAGCCTTTTCTTGACAGGGCAAGAGACCCAGTACTTC. Translating gives CASSLFLTGQETQYF.

This chain connects TRBV7-9 to TRBJ2-3; 12 bases map to TRBD2. The V gene's germline CDR1 is SEHNR and CDR2 FQNEAQ (reference sequence). Trimming removed 0 bases from V and 3 bases from J; junction bases left unmatched: 4. CDR3 size: 17 residues. The CDR3 protein is CASSLAPGLAGTDTQYF. The CDR3 nucleotides read TGTGCCAGCAGCTTAGCCCCCGGACTAGCGGGAACAGATACGCAGTATTTT.

This clone has a single count. A junction end diverges from the germline sequence, so it may reflect a read error. This chain links TRBV28 with TRBJ1-5, with D perhaps TRBD1 (6 bases). Germline CDR1 is MDHEN and CDR2 is SYDVKM. The CDR3 length is 15 residues. Here the CDR3 reads CASSLDQGPNQPQHF. The CDR3 DNA reads as TGTGCCAGCAGTTTGGATCAGGGGCCGAATCAACCCCAGCATTTT.